The next 3 T cell receptor beta chains were all read from a single sample in a study of T cell changes during pregnancy in multiple sclerosis. Sequencing used immunoSEQ multiplex PCR; TCRdb keeps in-frame clones, though not all of them. The profile shows tens of thousands of clones, almost 90% of them singletons. The input for sequencing was peripheral blood, taken in the first trimester of pregnancy. The receptors were sampled from a female donor in good health, enrolled as a control in a pregnancy study.

V is TRBV4-2 and J is TRBJ2-7; maybe TRBD2 (6 bases). Looked up from germline, CDR1 is LGHNA and CDR2 is YNFKEQ. The CDR3 totals 16 residues. The V end was cut by 8 bases, the J end by 3 bases, with 23 bases between. CDR3 in amino acids: CASRNLLARSHYEQYF. The CDR3 coding sequence is TGTGCCAGCCGGAACCTTCTAGCGCGATCGCACTACGAGCAGTACTTC.

V usage is TRBV4-1 and J usage is TRBJ1-2; tentative D call: TRBD1 (6 bases). The CDR3 is 14 amino acids. Trimming stripped 0 bases from V and 5 bases from J, with 10 bases between. Germline V gene sequence: CDR1 MGHRA, CDR2 YSYEKL. In DNA form, the CDR3 reads TGCGCCAGCAGCCAAGAACAGGGATCGTATGGCTACACCTTC. Translation gives CASSQEQGSYGYTF.

The V and J genes are TRBV5-1 and TRBJ2-7, with 7 bases aligning to TRBD1. Looked up from germline, CDR1 is SGHRS and CDR2 is YFSETQ. This CDR3 region has 17 residues. The ends lost 0 bases at V and 3 bases at J; junction bases unmatched: 12. Here the CDR3 reads CASSLEAPVTGIYEQYF. CDR3 bases: TGCGCCAGCAGCTTGGAGGCGCCGGTGACAGGGATCTACGAGCAGTACTTC.